This TCR beta chain was recovered during a study of response to subunit inactivated influenza vaccine (dated by TCRdb to the late 2010s). Background on the whole study: Deep quantitative profiling of the T cell receptor repertoire was used in the study to follow responses to a trivalent subunit inactivated influenza vaccine.

Libraries came from RT-PCR. Sequenced on an Illumina HiSeq 2500. In TCRdb, the public reads were trimmed at Q25 with fastp and aligned with MiXCR, with productive beta chains retained. One record per CDR3 amino acid sequence lists the most common genes and DNA. Present in this sample are 500,000 to 750,000 distinct CDR3 sequences, 11% to 15% of which were seen just once. The ten largest make up roughly 11% of the sample. The investigation overall reported the following: The authors proposed that each seasonal influenza vaccination may bring in only a limited number of new T cells.

The CDR3 contains 14 residues, cysteine and phenylalanine counted. Only the CDR3 DNA stays, 42 bases, in frame from base 1. From a lookup of the germline V gene (reference sequence), CDR1 and CDR2 are DFQATT and SNEGSKA. The V and J ends are trimmed by 1 base and 6 bases, leaving 14 bases between them. In its sample, this clonotype was seen many times. The clone's antigen remains unknown. Within one base of it there is no much larger clone, and no base qualities were kept. This TCR came from a man aged 45-60 years who received an inactivated influenza vaccine. Donor details come from another sample of the same person, matched by shared clones. The specimen comprised PBMCs from blood, sampled 11 to 12 days after vaccination. The V and J segments used are TRBV20-1 and TRBJ2-3; the D gene assignment is ambiguous. CDR3 protein: CSARVTDQLDTQYF. The bases are TGCAGTGCTAGAGTCACAGACCAACTGGATACGCAGTATTTT.